The source of this TCR beta chain is a study of blood T cell repertoires in COVID-19. Study information: The cDNA or gDNA used as material had been derived from T cells, B-cell-depleted T cells, or PBMCs.

The CDR3 consists of 14 residues. The germline gives CDR1 SGHTA, CDR2 FQGTGA. The V end lost 1 base, the J end lost 6 bases, and 12 bases lay between the germline ends. Authors' analysis steps: For nucleated cells, counts were estimated from reference gene primer amplification. Clones were read by immunoSEQ multiplex PCR, and TCRdb kept only the in-frame ones, dropping some. V and J calls and clone size are given by that table; D and trimming were obtained from the DNA. The data contain around 200,000 clones, about 90% of them singletons. This clone was seen a handful of times. The receptor comes from a man aged 35 to 55 with active or convalescent COVID-19. This chain joins TRBV7-3 and TRBJ1-1; D ambiguous. The material sequenced was peripheral blood. This chain's CDR3 is CASSLSGGFAEAFF. Written as DNA, the CDR3 is TGTGCCAGCAGCTTAAGTGGAGGGTTCGCTGAAGCTTTCTTT.